A single sample gave rise to the 28 T cell receptor beta chains below, sequenced in a study of T cell responses to AZD1222 COVID-19 vaccine. Produced via immunoSEQ multiplex PCR; TCRdb's table is partial and in-frame only. The top ten clones hold about 9.7% of a sample with approximately 110,000 clones, about 86% of them seen once. Material: peripheral blood, obtained on day 0 of AZD1222 vaccination. These receptors came from an adult in good health.

This sequence joins TRBV7-6 and TRBJ2-1; 10 positions match TRBD2. V lost 5 bases and J lost 0; bases outside the gene matches: 4. The germline V gene has CDR1 SGHVS and CDR2 FNYEAQ. This CDR3 has 16 residues. This chain's CDR3 is CASSSSGRNSYNEQFF. DNA of the CDR3: TGTGCCAGCAGCAGTAGCGGGAGGAACTCCTACAATGAGCAGTTCTTC.

CDR3 DNA: TGTGCCAGCAGTTCCTTCAGGGGTGGTAATTCACCCCTCCACTTT. Translated: CASSSFRGGNSPLHF. The J gene is TRBJ1-6, the V gene TRBV6-6; D perhaps matches TRBD1 (6 bases). Trimming shortened V by 4 bases and J by 6 bases, and 13 bases separated the two germline ends. From germline, CDR1 is MNHNY and CDR2 SVGAGI (reference sequence). The CDR3 extends over 15 amino acids.

Here the CDR3 reads CASSLGQGTGELFF. The CDR3 DNA sequence: TGTGCCAGTAGTTTGGGACAGGGGACCGGGGAGCTGTTTTTT. This chain joins TRBV19 and TRBJ2-2, with 10 bases aligning to TRBD1. Trimming at V came to 5 bases and at J to 5 bases, leaving 2 bases not matched to a gene. Per the germline V gene, CDR1 is LNHDA and CDR2 is SQIVND (reference sequence). This CDR3 region has 14 residues. Based on the CDR3 plus reference TRBV19 and TRBJ2-2, the full variable domain is DGGITQSPKYLFRKEGQNVTLSCEQNLNHDAMYWYRQDPGQGLRLIYYSQIVNDFQKGDIAEGYSVSREKKESFPLTVTSAQKNPTAFYLCASSLGQGTGELFFGEGSRLTVL.

This chain connects TRBV6-5 to TRBJ2-7; TRBD1 is a possible D gene (5 bases). V lost 6 bases, J lost 2 bases, and 14 bases lay in between. This CDR3 has 14 residues. Germline CDR1 and CDR2: MNHEY and SVGAGI. The CDR3 coding sequence is TGTGCCAGCAGCCTAGGGGCAGGCACCTACGAGCAGTACTTC. Its protein product is CASSLGAGTYEQYF.

The chain is built from TRBV5-4 and TRBJ2-1, with a weak D call TRBD1 (6 bases). CDR3 size: 15 residues. V lost 4 bases and J lost 5, with 16 bases in between. CDR1 and CDR2 (germline): SGHNT, YYREEE (reference sequence). Written as DNA, the CDR3 is TGTGCCAGCAGCACGGGGACAAGGGATCACAATGAGCAGTTCTTC. Translated: CASSTGTRDHNEQFF.

The chain uses TRBV19 and TRBJ2-1; 12 bases are shared with TRBD2. Germline V gives CDR1 LNHDA, CDR2 SQIVND (reference sequence). This CDR3 comprises 15 residues. V gave up 7 bases and J gave up 9 bases; unmatched junction bases: 10. CDR3 sequence reads: CASTLQGGLAGEQFF. CDR3 bases: TGTGCCAGTACCCTCCAGGGGGGACTAGCGGGTGAGCAGTTCTTC.

This chain links TRBV7-6 with TRBJ2-5; D remains unclear. Germline V gives CDR1 SGHVS, CDR2 FNYEAQ. V lost 5 bases and J lost 1, with 8 bases in between. The CDR3 has 13 residues. CDR3 loop: CASSSSPQETQYF. CDR3 nucleotide sequence: TGTGCCAGCAGCAGTTCGCCCCAAGAGACCCAGTACTTC.

V gene TRBV18 combines with J gene TRBJ1-2, with 11 bases identical to TRBD1. V lost 4 bases to trimming and J lost 8 bases; unmatched junction nucleotides: 12. The CDR3 contains 16 residues. Germline assignment: CDR1 KGHSH and CDR2 LQKENI. The CDR3 loop is CASSRGPGQGGSGYTF. CDR3 in DNA: TGTGCCAGCTCACGGGGCCCGGGACAGGGGGGATCCGGCTACACCTTC.

V usage is TRBV6-5 and J usage is TRBJ2-6, with unresolved D. The V end lost 3 bases, the J end lost 4 bases, and 10 bases lay between the germline ends. Germline V CDR1 and CDR2: MNHEY, SVGAGI. This CDR3 has 15 amino acids. CDR3 amino acids: CASSYTPGGANVLTF. Here the CDR3 DNA reads TGTGCCAGCAGTTATACCCCCGGCGGGGCCAACGTCCTGACTTTC.

This clone was seen just once. This chain uses TRBV28 with TRBJ1-2, with 7 bases lining up with TRBD1. Trimming took 2 bases from V and 4 from J; bases not matched to a gene: 16. The germline CDR1 and CDR2 sequences are MDHEN and SYDVKM. This CDR3 is built from 18 residues. CDR3 bases: TGTGCCAGCAGTTTAAGGGGGCGGGGGGACCTTAGGAGCTATGGCTACACCTTC. Protein sequence: CASSLRGRGDLRSYGYTF.

V is TRBV28 and J is TRBJ1-5; a possible D gene is TRBD1 (6 bases). The CDR3 is 12 residues long. Germline CDR1 is MDHEN and CDR2 is SYDVKM. V shed 7 bases and J shed 5 bases, with 9 bases lying between them. CDR3 sequence reads: CASTGTHQPQHF. CDR3 sequence (DNA): TGTGCCAGCACCGGGACACATCAGCCCCAGCATTTT.

The CDR3 protein is CASSLDPSGRNGRYEQYF. The CDR3 region has the DNA TGCGCCAGCAGCTTGGATCCTAGCGGGAGAAATGGACGGTACGAGCAGTACTTC. The J gene is TRBJ2-7, the V gene TRBV5-1; 10 nucleotides agree with TRBD2. The germline V gene has CDR1 SGHRS and CDR2 YFSETQ. The CDR3 contains 18 residues. The trim removed 0 bases at V and 4 bases at J, leaving 13 bases unmatched.

The chain recombines TRBV5-1 with TRBJ2-1, with TRBD1 matching over 10 bases. The CDR3 runs to 17 residues. Trimming cost V 4 bases and J 4 bases; bases outside gene matches: 11. In germline, CDR1 is SGHRS, CDR2 YFSETQ. CDR3 in amino acids: CASSPGQGELEYNEQFF. The DNA of the CDR3 is TGCGCCAGCAGCCCCGGACAGGGGGAGTTAGAATACAATGAGCAGTTCTTC.

The chain is built from TRBV15 and TRBJ2-2, with 11 bases matching TRBD1. In germline, CDR1 is LNHNV, CDR2 YYDKDF (reference sequence). Trimming at V came to 4 bases and at J to 4 bases, leaving 11 bases not matched to a gene. The CDR3 runs to 18 residues. The CDR3 reads CATSTLRPGTGGTGELFF. The CDR3 bases are TGTGCCACCAGCACCCTGCGACCCGGGACAGGGGGCACCGGGGAGCTGTTTTTT.

The gene calls are TRBV6-2 or TRBV6-3 and TRBJ2-1; 8 bases map to TRBD1. The CDR3 is made up of 17 amino acids. Trimming removed 0 bases from V and 7 bases from J; junction bases left unmatched: 11. Germline CDR1 reads MNHEY; CDR2 reads SVGEGT. CDR3 coding DNA: TGTGCCAGCAGTTACTCTGCCGGGGCAGGGGGCAGAAATGAGCAGTTCTTC. It encodes CASSYSAGAGGRNEQFF.

The chain has TRBV2 and TRBJ2-5; a possible D gene is TRBD1 (6 bases). Trimming removed 1 base from V and 6 bases from J, with 9 bases in between. Germline CDR1 and CDR2: SNHLY and FYNNEI. This CDR3 is built from 13 residues. The CDR3 DNA follows: TGTGCCAGCAGTGAAGGGACAGCCCAGACCCAGTACTTC. It specifies CASSEGTAQTQYF.

The V call is TRBV5-1, the J call TRBJ1-6; D gene ambiguous. CDR3 length: 12 residues. V gave up 8 bases and J gave up 10 bases, with 13 bases separating them. Per the germline V gene, CDR1 is SGHRS and CDR2 is YFSETQ. CDR3 in amino acids: CASSAVGSPLHF. The DNA for the CDR3 is TGCGCCAGTTCGGCGGTTGGATCACCCCTCCACTTT. The entire variable domain, with the rest obtained from reference TRBV5-1 and TRBJ1-6, is as follows: KAGVTQTPRYLIKTRGQQVTLSCSPISGHRSVSWYQQTPGQGLQFLFEYFSETQRNKGNFPGRFSGRQFSNSRSEMNVSTLELGDSALYLCASSAVGSPLHFGNGTRLTVT.

J is TRBJ2-1 and V is TRBV24-1; D not certain. There are 14 residues in the CDR3. The germline gives CDR1 KGHDR, CDR2 SFDVKD. Trimming removed 2 bases at V and 9 bases at J, with 13 bases between. The CDR3 bases are TGTGCCACCAGTGATTGGGATTTGTTGGGTGAGCAGTTCTTC. It yields the protein CATSDWDLLGEQFF.

The V gene is TRBV24-1, the J gene TRBJ2-1; D unclear. Trimming shortened V by 9 bases and J by 4 bases, and 9 bases separated the two germline ends. This CDR3 spans 12 amino acids. CDR1 is KGHDR, CDR2 SFDVKD, per germline. For the CDR3, the DNA is TGTGCCACCTCAACCCCGTACAATGAGCAGTTCTTC. It specifies CATSTPYNEQFF.

This chain joins TRBV7-9 and TRBJ1-5; D is unclear. The germline V and J ends were trimmed by 1 base and 4 bases, with 8 bases remaining between them. This CDR3 has 14 amino acids. Germline lookup yields CDR1 SEHNR and CDR2 FQNEAQ (reference sequence). In DNA, the CDR3 is TGTGCCAGCAGCTTAGAAGGTCGGAATCAGCCCCAGCATTTT. The encoded protein is CASSLEGRNQPQHF.

V usage is TRBV11-2 and J usage is TRBJ2-7; the D is unclear. This CDR3 region has 13 residues. V lost 6 bases and J 5 bases, leaving 14 bases between the germline ends. CDR1 and CDR2 from the germline V gene are SGHAT and FQNNGV. In DNA, the CDR3 is TGTGCCAGCAGGCAGTCTAGTTCCCACGAGCAGTACTTC. Translation gives CASRQSSSHEQYF. Based on the CDR3 plus reference TRBV11-2 and TRBJ2-7, the full variable domain is EAGVAQSPRYKIIEKRQSVAFWCNPISGHATLYWYQQILGQGPKLLIQFQNNGVVDDSQLPKDRFSAERLKGVDSTLKIQPAKLEDSAVYLCASRQSSSHEQYFGPGTRLTVT.

This clone was counted once. CDR3 bases: TGTGCCAGTACCGTGCAGGGAGTTGGAAACACCATATATTTT. Translation gives CASTVQGVGNTIYF. This chain joins TRBV19 and TRBJ1-3; tentatively, D is TRBD1 (5 bases). The CDR3 is 14 residues long. CDR1 LNHDA and CDR2 SQIVND come from the germline V gene (reference sequence). Trimming took 7 bases from V and 3 from J, leaving 13 bases between them.

The chain employs TRBV5-1 and TRBJ1-2, with a tentative D call TRBD1 (5 bases). The CDR3 loop spans 13 amino acids. V was clipped by 5 bases and J by 2 bases, with 10 bases between them. Germline values: CDR1 SGHRS, CDR2 YFSETQ. This CDR3 is CASSGGTNYGYTF. CDR3 nucleotide sequence: TGCGCCAGCAGTGGGGGGACGAACTATGGCTACACCTTC.

This clone has a single count. The chain combines TRBV4-1 with TRBJ2-1; 15 positions agree with TRBD2. The V gene end was trimmed by 2 bases and the J gene end by 1 base; junction bases not matched to a gene: 12. The CDR3 totals 21 residues. Germline CDR1 reads MGHRA; CDR2 reads YSYEKL. CDR3 DNA: TGCGCCAGCAGCCAATCCCTAACTCCGGGACTAGCGGGAGGATCCTACAATGAGCAGTTCTTC. This sequence encodes CASSQSLTPGLAGGSYNEQFF.

The chain is built from TRBV28 and TRBJ2-5, with 7 nucleotides matching TRBD2. Trimming cost V 8 bases and J 0 bases; bases outside gene matches: 12. Germline CDR1 and CDR2: MDHEN and SYDVKM. The CDR3 spans 16 residues. The CDR3 DNA follows: TGTGCCAGCCCCCCCGCCGGCGGGAGAGACCAAGAGACCCAGTACTTC. Translation: CASPPAGGRDQETQYF.

The V call is TRBV7-2, the J call TRBJ1-1, with D tentatively TRBD1 (6 bases). The V gene lost 5 bases and the J gene lost 1 base, with 11 bases spanning the gap. CDR1 is SGHTA, CDR2 FQGNSA, per germline. The CDR3 is 14 residues long. The CDR3 is CASSLGGANTEAFF. In DNA, the CDR3 is TGTGCCAGCAGCCTGGGGGGGGCGAACACTGAAGCTTTCTTT.

The chain carries TRBV30 and TRBJ1-4, with TRBD1 matching over 8 bases. The CDR3 sequence is 15 residues long. Germline trimming cut 3 bases from V and 5 bases from J; bases unmatched to any gene: 8. Germline CDR1 is GTSNPN and CDR2 is SVGIG (reference sequence). The CDR3 sequence is CAWRARDRLNEKLFF. In DNA form, the CDR3 reads TGTGCCTGGAGAGCCCGGGACAGGTTAAATGAAAAACTGTTTTTT.

V and J are TRBV2 and TRBJ2-2; D unresolved. This CDR3 has 16 residues. Trimming left V 4 bases short and J 3 bases short, with 15 bases between. CDR1 is SNHLY and CDR2 is FYNNEI in the germline V gene. The CDR3 DNA reads as TGTGCCAGCAGTGCACTCGGTGGCCTGTACACCGGGGAGCTGTTTTTT. Its protein is CASSALGGLYTGELFF.